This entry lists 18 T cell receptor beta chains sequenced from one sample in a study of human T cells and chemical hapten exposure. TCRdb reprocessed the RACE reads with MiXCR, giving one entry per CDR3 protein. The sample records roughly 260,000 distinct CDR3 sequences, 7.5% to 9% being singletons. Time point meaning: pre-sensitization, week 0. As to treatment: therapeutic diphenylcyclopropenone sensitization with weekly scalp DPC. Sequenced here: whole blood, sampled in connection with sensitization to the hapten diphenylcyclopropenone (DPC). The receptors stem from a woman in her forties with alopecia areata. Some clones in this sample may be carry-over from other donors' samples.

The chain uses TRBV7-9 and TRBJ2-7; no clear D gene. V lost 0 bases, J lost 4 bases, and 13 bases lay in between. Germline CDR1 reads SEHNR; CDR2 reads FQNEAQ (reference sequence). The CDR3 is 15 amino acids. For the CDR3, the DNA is TGTGCCAGCAGCTTAGCCCAGGCTAGTAGGTACGAGCAGTACTTC. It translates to CASSLAQASRYEQYF.

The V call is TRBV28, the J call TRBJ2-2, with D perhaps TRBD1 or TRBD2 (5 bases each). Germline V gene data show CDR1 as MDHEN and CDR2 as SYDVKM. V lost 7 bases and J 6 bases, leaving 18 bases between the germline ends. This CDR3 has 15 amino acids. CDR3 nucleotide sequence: TGTGCCAGCACCGGCTACCGCAGGGACGCCGGGGAGCTGTTTTTT. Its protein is CASTGYRRDAGELFF.

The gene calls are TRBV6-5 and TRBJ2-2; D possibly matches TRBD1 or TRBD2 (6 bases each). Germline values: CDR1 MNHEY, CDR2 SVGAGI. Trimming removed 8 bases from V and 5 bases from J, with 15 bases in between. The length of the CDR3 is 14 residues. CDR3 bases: TGTGCCAGCTCCGGGGGCGGAATAACCGGGGAGCTGTTTTTT. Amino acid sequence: CASSGGGITGELFF.

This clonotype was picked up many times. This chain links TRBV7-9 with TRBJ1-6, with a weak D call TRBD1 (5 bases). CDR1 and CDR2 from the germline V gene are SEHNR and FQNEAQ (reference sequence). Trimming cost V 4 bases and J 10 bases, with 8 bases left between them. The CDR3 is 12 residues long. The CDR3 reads CASSSGGSPLHF. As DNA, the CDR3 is TGTGCCAGCAGCTCTGGGGGGTCACCCCTCCACTTT. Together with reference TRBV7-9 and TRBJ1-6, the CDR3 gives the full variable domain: DTGVSQNPRHKITKRGQNVTFRCDPISEHNRLYWYRQTLGQGPEFLTYFQNEAQLEKSRLLSDRFSAERPKGSFSTLEIQRTEQGDSAMYLCASSSGGSPLHFGNGTRLTVT.

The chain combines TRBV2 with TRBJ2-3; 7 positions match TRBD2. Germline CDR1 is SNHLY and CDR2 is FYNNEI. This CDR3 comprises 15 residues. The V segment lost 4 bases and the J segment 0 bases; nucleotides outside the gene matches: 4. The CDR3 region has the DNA TGTGCCAGCAGTGGGACTAGAACTAGCACAGATACGCAGTATTTT. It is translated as CASSGTRTSTDTQYF.

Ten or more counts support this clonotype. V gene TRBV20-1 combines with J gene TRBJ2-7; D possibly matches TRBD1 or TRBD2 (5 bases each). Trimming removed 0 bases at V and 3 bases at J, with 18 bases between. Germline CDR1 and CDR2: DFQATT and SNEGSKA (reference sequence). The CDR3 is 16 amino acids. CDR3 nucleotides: TGCAGTGCTAGAGATGAGAGGGGACCGTACGTCTACGAGCAGTACTTC. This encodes CSARDERGPYVYEQYF.

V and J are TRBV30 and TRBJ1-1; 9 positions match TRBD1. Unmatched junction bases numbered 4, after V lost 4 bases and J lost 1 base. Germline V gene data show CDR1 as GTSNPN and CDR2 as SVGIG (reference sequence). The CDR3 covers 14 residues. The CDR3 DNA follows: TGTGCCTGGAATCGGGGACAGGGGAACACTGAAGCTTTCTTT. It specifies CAWNRGQGNTEAFF.

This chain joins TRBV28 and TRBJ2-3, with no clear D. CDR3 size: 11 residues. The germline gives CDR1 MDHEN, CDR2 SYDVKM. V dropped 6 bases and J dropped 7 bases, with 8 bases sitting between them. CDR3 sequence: CASSSTYTQYF. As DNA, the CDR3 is TGTGCCAGCAGCAGTACTTATACGCAGTATTTT.

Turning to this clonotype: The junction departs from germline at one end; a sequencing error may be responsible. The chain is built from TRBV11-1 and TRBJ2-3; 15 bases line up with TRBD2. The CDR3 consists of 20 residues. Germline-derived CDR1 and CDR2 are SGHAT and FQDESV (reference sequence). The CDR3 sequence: CASSYPRSRTSGRVADTLYF. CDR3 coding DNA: TGTGCCAGCAGCTACCCGAGAAGCCGGACTAGCGGGAGGGTCGCAGATACGCTGTATTTT.

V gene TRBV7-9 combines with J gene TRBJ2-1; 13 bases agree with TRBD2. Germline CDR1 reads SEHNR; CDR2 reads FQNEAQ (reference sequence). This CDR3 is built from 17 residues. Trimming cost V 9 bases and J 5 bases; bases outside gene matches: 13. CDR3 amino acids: CARECPVGLAGDNEQFF. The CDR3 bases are TGTGCCAGAGAATGCCCCGTTGGACTAGCGGGAGACAATGAGCAGTTCTTC.

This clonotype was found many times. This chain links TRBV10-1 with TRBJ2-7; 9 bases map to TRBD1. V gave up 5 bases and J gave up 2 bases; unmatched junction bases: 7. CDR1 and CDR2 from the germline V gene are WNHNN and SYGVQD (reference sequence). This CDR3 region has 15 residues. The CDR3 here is CASSIPGQGPYEQYF. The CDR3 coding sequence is TGCGCCAGCAGTATCCCGGGACAGGGCCCCTACGAGCAGTACTTC.

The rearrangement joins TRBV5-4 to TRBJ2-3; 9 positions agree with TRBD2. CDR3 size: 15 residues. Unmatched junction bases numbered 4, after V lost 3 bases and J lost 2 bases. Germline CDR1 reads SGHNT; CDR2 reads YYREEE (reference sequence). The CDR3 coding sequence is TGTGCCAGCAGCTCTCCTAGCGGGACCACAGATACGCAGTATTTT. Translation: CASSSPSGTTDTQYF.

CDR3 sequence reads: CSARAGTSGRLEQFF. The DNA of the CDR3 is TGCAGTGCTAGAGCTGGGACTAGCGGGCGTCTTGAGCAGTTCTTC. The chain couples TRBV20-1 to TRBJ2-1; 12 positions match TRBD2. The CDR3 totals 15 residues. The J segment lost 9 bases and the V segment lost 1 base, leaving 7 bases of the junction unmatched. In germline, CDR1 is DFQATT, CDR2 SNEGSKA (reference sequence).

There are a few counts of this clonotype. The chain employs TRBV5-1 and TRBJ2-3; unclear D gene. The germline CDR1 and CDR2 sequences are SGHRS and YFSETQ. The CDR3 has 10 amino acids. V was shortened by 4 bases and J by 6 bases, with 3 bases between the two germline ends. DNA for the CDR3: TGCGCCAGCAGCGGGGATACGCAGTATTTT. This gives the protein CASSGDTQYF.

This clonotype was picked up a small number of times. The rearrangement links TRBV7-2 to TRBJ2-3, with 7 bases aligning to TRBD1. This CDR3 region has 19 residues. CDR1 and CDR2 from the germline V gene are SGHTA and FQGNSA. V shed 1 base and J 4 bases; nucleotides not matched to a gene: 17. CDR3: CASSLDTGTAAPWADTQYF. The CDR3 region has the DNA TGTGCCAGCAGCTTAGATACCGGGACAGCGGCTCCCTGGGCAGATACGCAGTATTTT.

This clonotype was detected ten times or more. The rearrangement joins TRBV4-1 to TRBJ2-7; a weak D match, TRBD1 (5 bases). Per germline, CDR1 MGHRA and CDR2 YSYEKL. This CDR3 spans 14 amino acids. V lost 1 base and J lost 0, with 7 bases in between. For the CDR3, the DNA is TGCGCCAGCAGCCAAGGGACACACTCCTACGAGCAGTACTTC. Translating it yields CASSQGTHSYEQYF.

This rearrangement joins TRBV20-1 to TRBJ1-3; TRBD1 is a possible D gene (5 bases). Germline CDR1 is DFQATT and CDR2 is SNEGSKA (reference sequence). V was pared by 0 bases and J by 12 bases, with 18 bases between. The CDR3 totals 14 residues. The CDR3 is CSARDQDWARGIYF. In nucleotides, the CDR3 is TGCAGTGCTAGAGATCAAGACTGGGCGAGGGGCATATATTTT.

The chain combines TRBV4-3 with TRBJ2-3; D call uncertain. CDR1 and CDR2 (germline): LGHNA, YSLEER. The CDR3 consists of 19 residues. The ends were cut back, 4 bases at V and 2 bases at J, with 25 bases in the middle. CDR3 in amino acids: CASSPSDFFQSITTDTQYF. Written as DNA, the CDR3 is TGCGCCAGCAGCCCTTCCGACTTTTTTCAGAGTATCACCACAGATACGCAGTATTTT.